These 2 T cell receptor beta chains were all obtained from the same sample, sequenced in a study of PD-1 blockade in classical Hodgkin lymphoma. The protocol was immunoSEQ multiplex PCR, while the TCRdb copy is restricted to in-frame clones and leaves out a portion. The table has tens of thousands of clones, 93% seen once. In every patient, relapse followed autologous stem cell transplantation, while exposure to brentuximab vedotin differed. This specimen consisted of peripheral blood mononuclear cells (PBMCs), obtained at baseline. The receptors shown here come from a human donor with classical Hodgkin lymphoma.

Regarding this clone: One end of the junction is discordant with germline, which a read error may explain. This chain uses TRBV30 with TRBJ1-1; D not resolved. Germline CDR1 GTSNPN, CDR2 SVGIG (reference sequence). The CDR3 extends over 14 amino acids. The CDR3: CAWGVDRGPEKAFF. CDR3 DNA sequence: TGTGCCTGGGGTGTTGATAGAGGGCCAGAAAAAGCTTTCTTT. The entire variable domain, with the rest obtained from reference TRBV30 and TRBJ1-1, is as follows: SQTIHQWPATLVQPVGSPLSLECTVEGTSNPNLYWYRQAAGRGLQLLFYSVGIGQISSEVPQNLSASRPQDRQFILSSKKLLLSDSGFYLCAWGVDRGPEKAFFGQGTRLTVV.

The chain couples TRBV5-6 to TRBJ2-7; D perhaps matches TRBD1 (5 bases). V was trimmed by 0 bases and J by 3 bases, leaving 16 bases between them. This CDR3 region has 16 residues. From germline, CDR1 is SGHDT and CDR2 YYEEEE. CDR3: CASSLGGPGYLYEQYF. The CDR3 bases are TGTGCCAGCAGCTTGGGAGGACCAGGGTACCTCTACGAGCAGTACTTC.